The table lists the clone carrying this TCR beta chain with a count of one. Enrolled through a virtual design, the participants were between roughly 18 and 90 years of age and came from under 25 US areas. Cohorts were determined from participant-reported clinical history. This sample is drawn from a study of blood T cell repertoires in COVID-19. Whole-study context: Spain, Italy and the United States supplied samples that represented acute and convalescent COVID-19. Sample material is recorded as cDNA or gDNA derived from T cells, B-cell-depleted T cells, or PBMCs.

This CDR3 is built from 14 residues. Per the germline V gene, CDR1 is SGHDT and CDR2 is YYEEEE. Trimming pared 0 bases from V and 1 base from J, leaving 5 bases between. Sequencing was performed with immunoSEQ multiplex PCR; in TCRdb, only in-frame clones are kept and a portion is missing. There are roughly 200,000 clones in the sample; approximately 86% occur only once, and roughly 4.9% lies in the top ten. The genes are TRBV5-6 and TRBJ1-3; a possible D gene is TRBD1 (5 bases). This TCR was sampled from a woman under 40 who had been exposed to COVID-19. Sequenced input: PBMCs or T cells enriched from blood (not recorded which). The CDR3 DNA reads TGTGCCAGCAGCTTGGAGGGGTCTGGAAACACCATATATTTT. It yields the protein CASSLEGSGNTIYF.